This record covers a single T cell receptor (beta chain). This specimen comes from a study of shared clonotypes between healthy human individuals. Using immunoSEQ multiplex PCR, the repertoire was profiled, and TCRdb retains in-frame clones only, with some absent. The table includes some 200,000 clones, over 80% detected once. Sequenced material: naive CD4+ T cells sorted from blood. Subset denoted: CD45RA+ positively selected. This clonotype was obtained from a woman younger than 45 in good health.

This CDR3 is CASSLRFTRDSNYGYTF. As DNA, the CDR3 is TGTGCCAGCAGCTTAAGGTTTACGCGGGACAGCAACTATGGCTACACCTTC. The V gene is TRBV7-3, the J gene TRBJ1-2, with 7 bases that match TRBD1. The CDR3 covers 17 residues. Trimming removed 1 base from V and 2 bases from J; junction bases left unmatched: 10. Germline CDR1 reads SGHTA; CDR2 reads FQGTGA.